A selection of T cell receptor beta chains follows, all from one sample in a study of cytomegalovirus exposure and HLA in healthy donors. Using immunoSEQ multiplex PCR, the repertoire was profiled, and TCRdb retains in-frame clones only, with some absent. The sample records about 160,000 clones, approximately 71% being singletons. Sequenced: PBMCs. These receptors were obtained from a male donor in good health and CMV-seronegative. Both conserved end residues are part of each CDR3. D genes are given only for firm matches. Expanded clones get a size class; other rows say once, few or many, or leave the size out.

>.|TRBV2|TRBJ1-2|.
CASSGLQGINYGYTF
TGTGCCAGCAGTGGCTTGCAGGGGATAAACTATGGCTACACCTTC
>.|TRBV7-3|TRBJ1-1|.
CASSPTGHSMAEAFF
TGTGCCAGCAGCCCCACCGGACATAGTATGGCTGAAGCTTTCTTT
>TRBD1|TRBV11-3|TRBJ2-1|.
CASSSGTGRNNEQFF
TGTGCCAGCAGTTCCGGGACAGGGAGGAACAATGAGCAGTTCTTC
>TRBD1|TRBV25-1|TRBJ1-1|.
CASSESGTGPSNTEAFF
TGTGCCAGCAGTGAATCGGGGACAGGGCCTTCGAACACTGAAGCTTTCTTT
>.|TRBV7-3|TRBJ2-2|.
CASSPLTGPKTGELFF
TGTGCCAGCAGCCCACTAACAGGACCTAAAACCGGGGAGCTGTTTTTT
>.|TRBV11-2|TRBJ1-1|.
CASSPRTGRGNTEAFF
TGTGCCAGCAGCCCTCGTACCGGCAGAGGAAACACTGAAGCTTTCTTT
>TRBD2|TRBV7-9|TRBJ2-5|once
CASSFGLAGGGETQYF
TGTGCCAGCAGCTTTGGACTAGCGGGAGGCGGGGAGACCCAGTACTTC
>.|TRBV18|TRBJ2-1|.
CASSPLSQGLNNEQFF
TGTGCCAGCTCACCACTAAGTCAGGGATTAAACAATGAGCAGTTCTTC
>.|TRBV6-1|TRBJ2-1|.
CASSEMALTVNNEQFF
TGTGCCAGCAGTGAAATGGCCCTAACAGTTAACAATGAGCAGTTCTTC
>TRBD2|TRBV4-1|TRBJ2-3|.
CASSLFTGGGRSDTQYF
TGCGCCAGCAGCCTTTTCACGGGGGGGGGCCGGTCAGATACGCAGTATTTT
>TRBD1|TRBV2|TRBJ1-1|.
CASSLTGGATEAFF
TGTGCCAGCAGCCTTACAGGGGGCGCGACTGAAGCTTTCTTT
>.|TRBV5-8|TRBJ2-2|.
CASSLVFPGELFF
TGTGCCAGCAGCTTGGTCTTCCCCGGGGAGCTGTTTTTT
>.|TRBV11-2|TRBJ1-1|.
CASSLGSGPEAFF
TGTGCCAGCAGCTTAGGGAGCGGGCCGGAAGCTTTCTTT
>TRBD1|TRBV7-8|TRBJ2-5|.
CASSLARQGMETQYF
TGTGCCAGCAGCTTAGCTAGACAGGGGATGGAGACCCAGTACTTC
>.|TRBV6-5|TRBJ1-5|.
CASSSLNSNQPQHF
TGTGCCAGCAGTTCCCTTAATAGCAATCAGCCCCAGCATTTT
>.|TRBV4-1|TRBJ2-5|once
CASSQVTSRETQYF
TGCGCCAGCAGCCAAGTAACTTCGCGGGAGACCCAGTACTTC
>TRBD1|TRBV7-6|TRBJ2-7|once
CASSLEGARNYEQYF
TGTGCCAGCAGCTTAGAGGGGGCGCGGAATTACGAGCAGTACTTC
>TRBD2|TRBV18|TRBJ2-7|.
CASSPEDVGFSGSSYEQYF
TGTGCCAGCTCACCGGAGGACGTGGGCTTCAGCGGGAGCTCCTACGAGCAGTACTTC
>.|TRBV4-2|TRBJ1-5|.
CASSQDQGQPQHF
TGTGCCAGCAGCCAAGATCAGGGCCAGCCCCAGCATTTT
>TRBD2|TRBV7-3|TRBJ2-2|.
CASSGGGLAGGGELFF
TGTGCCAGCAGCGGAGGGGGACTAGCGGGAGGAGGAGAGCTGTTTTTT
>.|TRBV7-7|TRBJ1-1|.
CASSSSTGRNTEAFF
TGTGCCAGCAGCTCCTCGACAGGCAGGAACACTGAAGCTTTCTTT
>TRBD1|TRBV11-2|TRBJ1-1|.
CASSFGTGLNTEAFF
TGTGCCAGCAGCTTTGGGACAGGGTTGAACACTGAAGCTTTCTTT